This T cell receptor beta chain stems from a study of control samples from healthy donors and cancer patients. This clone was seen just once. The CDR3 runs to 14 residues. Per the germline V gene, CDR1 is SGHTA and CDR2 is FQGNSA. Trimming pared 1 base from V and 6 bases from J, leaving 12 bases between. Method: immunoSEQ multiplex PCR; TCRdb's copy keeps in-frame clones and lacks some. The sample records roughly 400,000 clones, about nine tenths being singletons. The rearrangement joins TRBV7-2 to TRBJ1-1; D gene uncertain. Sequenced sample: PBMCs. This receptor was obtained from a middle-aged man with head and neck cancer. The CDR3 region is CASSLERMVSEAFF. CDR3 nucleotides: TGTGCCAGCAGCTTAGAGAGGATGGTATCTGAAGCTTTCTTT.